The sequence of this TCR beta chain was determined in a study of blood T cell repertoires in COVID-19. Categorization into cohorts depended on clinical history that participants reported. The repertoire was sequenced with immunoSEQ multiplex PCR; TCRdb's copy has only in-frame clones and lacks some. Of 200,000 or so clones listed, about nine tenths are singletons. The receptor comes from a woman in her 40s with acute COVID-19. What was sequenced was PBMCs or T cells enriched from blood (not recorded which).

CDR3 amino acids: CASRTSGQGRTEAFF. CDR3 coding DNA: TGTGCCAGTAGGACGTCGGGACAGGGGCGAACTGAAGCTTTCTTT. V is TRBV19 and J is TRBJ1-1, with 10 bases lining up with TRBD1. The germline CDR1 and CDR2 sequences are LNHDA and SQIVND (reference sequence). The V gene end was trimmed by 6 bases and the J gene end by 5 bases; junction bases not matched to a gene: 9. The CDR3 is 15 amino acids.